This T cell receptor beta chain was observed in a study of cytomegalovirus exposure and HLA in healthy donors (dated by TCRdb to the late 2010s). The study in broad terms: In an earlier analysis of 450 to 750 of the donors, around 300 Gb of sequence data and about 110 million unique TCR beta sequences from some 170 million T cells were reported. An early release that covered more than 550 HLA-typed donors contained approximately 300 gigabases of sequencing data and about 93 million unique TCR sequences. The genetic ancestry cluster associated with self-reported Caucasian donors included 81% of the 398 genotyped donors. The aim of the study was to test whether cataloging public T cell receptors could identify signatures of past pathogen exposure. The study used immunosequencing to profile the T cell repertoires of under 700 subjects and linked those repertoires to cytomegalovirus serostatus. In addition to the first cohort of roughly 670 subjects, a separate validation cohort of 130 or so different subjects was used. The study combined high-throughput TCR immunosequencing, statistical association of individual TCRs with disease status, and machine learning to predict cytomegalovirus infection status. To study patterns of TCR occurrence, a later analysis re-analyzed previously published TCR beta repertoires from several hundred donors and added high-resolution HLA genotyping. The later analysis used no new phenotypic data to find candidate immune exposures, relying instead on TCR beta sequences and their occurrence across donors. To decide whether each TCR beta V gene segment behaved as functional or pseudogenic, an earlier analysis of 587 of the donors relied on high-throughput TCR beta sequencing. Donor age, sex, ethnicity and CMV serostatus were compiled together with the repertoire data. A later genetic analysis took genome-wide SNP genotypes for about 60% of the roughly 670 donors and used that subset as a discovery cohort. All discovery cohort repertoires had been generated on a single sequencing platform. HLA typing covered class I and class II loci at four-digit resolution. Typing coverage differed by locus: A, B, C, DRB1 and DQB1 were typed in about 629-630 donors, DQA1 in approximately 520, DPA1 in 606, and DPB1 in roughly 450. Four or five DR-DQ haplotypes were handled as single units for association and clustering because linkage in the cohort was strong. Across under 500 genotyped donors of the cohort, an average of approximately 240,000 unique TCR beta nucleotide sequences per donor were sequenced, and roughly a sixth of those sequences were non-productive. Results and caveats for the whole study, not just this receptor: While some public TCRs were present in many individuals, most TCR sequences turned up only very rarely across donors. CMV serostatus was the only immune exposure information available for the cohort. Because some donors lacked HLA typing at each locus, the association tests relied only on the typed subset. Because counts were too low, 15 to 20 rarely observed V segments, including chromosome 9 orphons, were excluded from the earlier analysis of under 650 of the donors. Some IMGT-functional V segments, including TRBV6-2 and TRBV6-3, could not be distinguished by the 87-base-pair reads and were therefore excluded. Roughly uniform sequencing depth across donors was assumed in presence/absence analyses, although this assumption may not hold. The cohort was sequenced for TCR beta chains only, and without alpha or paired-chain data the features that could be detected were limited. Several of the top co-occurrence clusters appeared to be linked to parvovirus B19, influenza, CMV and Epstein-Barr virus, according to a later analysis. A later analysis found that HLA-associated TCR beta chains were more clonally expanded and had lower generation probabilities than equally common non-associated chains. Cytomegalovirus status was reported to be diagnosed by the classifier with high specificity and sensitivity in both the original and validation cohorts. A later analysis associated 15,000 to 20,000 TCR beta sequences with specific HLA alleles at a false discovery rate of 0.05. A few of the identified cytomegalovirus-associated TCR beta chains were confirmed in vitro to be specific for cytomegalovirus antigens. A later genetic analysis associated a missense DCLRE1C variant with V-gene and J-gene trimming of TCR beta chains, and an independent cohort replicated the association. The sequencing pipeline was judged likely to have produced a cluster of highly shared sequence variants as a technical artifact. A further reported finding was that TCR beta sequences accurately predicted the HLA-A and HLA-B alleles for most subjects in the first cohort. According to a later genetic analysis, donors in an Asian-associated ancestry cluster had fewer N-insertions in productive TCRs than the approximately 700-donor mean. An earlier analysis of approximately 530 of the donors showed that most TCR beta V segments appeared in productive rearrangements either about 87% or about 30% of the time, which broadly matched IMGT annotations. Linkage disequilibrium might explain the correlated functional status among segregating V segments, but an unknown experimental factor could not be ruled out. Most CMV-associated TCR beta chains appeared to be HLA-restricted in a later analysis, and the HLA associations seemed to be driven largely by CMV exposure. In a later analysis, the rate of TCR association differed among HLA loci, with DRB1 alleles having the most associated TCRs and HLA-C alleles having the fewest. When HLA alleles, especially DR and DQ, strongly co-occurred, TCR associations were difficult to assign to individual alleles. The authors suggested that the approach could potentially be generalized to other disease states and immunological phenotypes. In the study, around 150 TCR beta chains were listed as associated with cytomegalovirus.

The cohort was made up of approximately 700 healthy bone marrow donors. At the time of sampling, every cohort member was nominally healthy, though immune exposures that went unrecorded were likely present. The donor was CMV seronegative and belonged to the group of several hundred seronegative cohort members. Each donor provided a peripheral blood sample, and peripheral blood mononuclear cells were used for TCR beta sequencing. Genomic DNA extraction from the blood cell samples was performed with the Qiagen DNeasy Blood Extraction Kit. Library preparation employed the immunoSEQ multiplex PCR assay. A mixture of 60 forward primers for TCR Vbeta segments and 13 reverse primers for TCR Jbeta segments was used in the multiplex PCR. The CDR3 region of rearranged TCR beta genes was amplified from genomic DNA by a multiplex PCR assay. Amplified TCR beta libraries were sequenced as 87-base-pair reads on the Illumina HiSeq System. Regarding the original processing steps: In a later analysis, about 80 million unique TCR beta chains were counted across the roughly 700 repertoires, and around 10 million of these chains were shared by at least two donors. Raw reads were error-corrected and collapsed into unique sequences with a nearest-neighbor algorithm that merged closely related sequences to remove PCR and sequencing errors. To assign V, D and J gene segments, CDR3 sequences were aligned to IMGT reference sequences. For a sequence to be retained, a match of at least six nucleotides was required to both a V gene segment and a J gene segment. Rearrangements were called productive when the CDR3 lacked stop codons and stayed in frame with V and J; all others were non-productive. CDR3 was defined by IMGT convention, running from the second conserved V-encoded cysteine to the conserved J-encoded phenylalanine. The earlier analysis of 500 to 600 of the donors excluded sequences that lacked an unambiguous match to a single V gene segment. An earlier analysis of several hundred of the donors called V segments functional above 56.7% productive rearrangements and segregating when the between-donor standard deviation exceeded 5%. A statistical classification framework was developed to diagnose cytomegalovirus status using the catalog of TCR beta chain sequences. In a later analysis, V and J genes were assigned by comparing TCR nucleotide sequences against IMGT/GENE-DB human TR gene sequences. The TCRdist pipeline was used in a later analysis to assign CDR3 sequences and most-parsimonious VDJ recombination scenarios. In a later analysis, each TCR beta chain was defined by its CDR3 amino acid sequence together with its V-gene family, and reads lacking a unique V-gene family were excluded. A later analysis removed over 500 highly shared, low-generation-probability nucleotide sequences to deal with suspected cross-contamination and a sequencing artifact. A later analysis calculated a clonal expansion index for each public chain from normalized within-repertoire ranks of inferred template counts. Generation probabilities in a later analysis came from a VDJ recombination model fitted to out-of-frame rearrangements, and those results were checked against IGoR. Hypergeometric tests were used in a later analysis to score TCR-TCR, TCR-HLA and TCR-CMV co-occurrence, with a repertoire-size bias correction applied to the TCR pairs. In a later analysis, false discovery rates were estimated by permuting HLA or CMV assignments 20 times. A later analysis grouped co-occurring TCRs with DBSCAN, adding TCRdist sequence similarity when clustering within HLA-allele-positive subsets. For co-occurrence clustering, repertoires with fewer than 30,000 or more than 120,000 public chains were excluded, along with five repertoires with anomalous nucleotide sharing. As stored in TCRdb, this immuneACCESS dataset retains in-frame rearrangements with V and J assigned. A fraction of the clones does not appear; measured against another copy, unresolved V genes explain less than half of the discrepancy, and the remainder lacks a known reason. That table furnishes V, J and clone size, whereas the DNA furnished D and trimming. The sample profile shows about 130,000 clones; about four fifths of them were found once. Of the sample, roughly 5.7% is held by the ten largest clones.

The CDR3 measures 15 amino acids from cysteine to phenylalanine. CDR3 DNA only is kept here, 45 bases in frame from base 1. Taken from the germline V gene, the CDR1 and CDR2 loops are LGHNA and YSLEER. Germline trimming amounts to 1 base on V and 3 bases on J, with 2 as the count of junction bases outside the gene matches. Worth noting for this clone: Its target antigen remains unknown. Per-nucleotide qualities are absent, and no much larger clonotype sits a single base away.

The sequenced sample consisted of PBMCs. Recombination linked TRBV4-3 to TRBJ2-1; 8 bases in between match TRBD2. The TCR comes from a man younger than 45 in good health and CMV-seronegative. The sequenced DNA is TGCGCCAGCAGCCAAGGGACTAGCCTCTACAATGAGCAGTTCTTC. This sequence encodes CASSQGTSLYNEQFF.